A selection of T cell receptor beta chains follows, all from one sample in a study of blood T cells in healthy people across ages. MiXCR, run by TCRdb on the 5' RACE reads, gives a single entry per CDR3 protein. The table includes more than 1.4 million distinct CDR3 sequences, approximately 38% detected once. Sequenced: blood. These receptors came from a young woman in good health. CDR3s include the opening cysteine and the closing phenylalanine or tryptophan. A D gene is named only where the DNA matches it firmly. Clone size is given for some rows only: seen once, a few or many times, or a class if the clone is expanded.

d_gene	len	v_gene	j_gene	abundance	CDR3nt	CDR3aa
TRBD2	18	TRBV4-1	TRBJ2-1	NA	TGCGCCAGCAGCGAACTGCCCCTACTAGCGGGAGAGGACAATGAGCAGTTCTTC	CASSELPLLAGEDNEQFF
TRBD2	21	TRBV11-2	TRBJ2-3	NA	TGTGCCAGCAGCACGCCCTCGGGCAGCGGGAGGGCCGGGTGGTTCAAAGATACGCAGTATTTT	CASSTPSGSGRAGWFKDTQYF
TRBD1	14	TRBV20-1	TRBJ2-3	NA	TGCAGTGCTTTACAGGGGGGAGGCACAGATACGCAGTATTTT	CSALQGGGTDTQYF
NA	15	TRBV12-3/TRBV12-4	TRBJ1-3	NA	TGTGCCAGCAAACCACAACAGGGAGTTGGAAACACCATATATTTT	CASKPQQGVGNTIYF
TRBD2	15	TRBV6-2/TRBV6-3	TRBJ2-5	NA	TGTGCCAGCAGTTACTCGGGACTATCCCAAGAGACCCAGTACTTC	CASSYSGLSQETQYF
TRBD2	22	TRBV20-1	TRBJ2-1	NA	TGCAGTGCTAGACGATGGGGGTGGAATCGGACTAGCGGGAGGGCCACCTACAATGAGCAGTTCTTC	CSARRWGWNRTSGRATYNEQFF
NA	14	TRBV18	TRBJ2-3	NA	TGTGCCAGCTCACCCTCAGGACCCTTAGATACGCAGTATTTT	CASSPSGPLDTQYF
NA	17	TRBV7-8	TRBJ2-2	NA	TGTGCCAGCAGCTTAGCGGTTACAGGGACGAACACCGGGGAGCTGTTTTTT	CASSLAVTGTNTGELFF
TRBD1	13	TRBV29-1	TRBJ1-4	NA	TGCAGCGTTGCGACAGGGGGGAATGAAAAACTGTTTTTT	CSVATGGNEKLFF
NA	15	TRBV6-1	TRBJ2-5	NA	TGTGCCAGCAGTTCTGTTTTCCGGGGACAAGAGACCCAGTACTTC	CASSSVFRGQETQYF
TRBD2	15	TRBV7-2	TRBJ2-1	NA	TGTGCCAGCAGCGAGCGGGAGGCCCTTTACAATGAGCAGTTCTTC	CASSEREALYNEQFF
NA	15	TRBV10-3	TRBJ2-5	few	TGTGCCATCAGTGCGGGACGACTGGAGGGGGAGGCCCAGTACTTC	CAISAGRLEGEAQYF
NA	12	TRBV15	TRBJ1-2	NA	TGTGCCACCAGCAGCGGACCATACGGCTACACCTTC	CATSSGPYGYTF
TRBD1	14	TRBV28	TRBJ2-7	NA	TGTGCCAGCAGTCCTACGGGACAGGGCAAATTGCAGTACTTC	CASSPTGQGKLQYF
TRBD2	17	TRBV20-1	TRBJ2-5	NA	TGCAGTGCTCGAAGGACTAGCGGGGAGATAACACAAGAGACCCAGTACTTC	CSARRTSGEITQETQYF
NA	16	TRBV4-1	TRBJ2-1	NA	TGCGCCAGCAGCCAAGGAGGGCGGCTAGTTACCAATGAGCAGTTCTTC	CASSQGGRLVTNEQFF
NA	12	TRBV28	TRBJ1-5	few	TGTGCCAGCACAAGAGCCAATCAGCCCCAGCATTTT	CASTRANQPQHF
NA	16	TRBV20-1	TRBJ1-4	NA	TGCAGTGCTAGAAAGGTGGGCGGATCAACTAATGAAAAACTGTTTTTT	CSARKVGGSTNEKLFF
NA	17	TRBV12-3/TRBV12-4	TRBJ2-3	NA	TGTGCCAGCAGTCCTACACCCCCACCGAGTCGCGCAGATACGCAGTATTTT	CASSPTPPPSRADTQYF
NA	16	TRBV28	TRBJ2-1	NA	TGTGCCAGCAGTTCCCCAGGGAGTAATTCCTACAATGAGCAGTTCTTC	CASSSPGSNSYNEQFF
TRBD1	16	TRBV2	TRBJ2-7	NA	TGTGCCAGCAGTGAAGCGCGGACAGGCCTCTCCTACGAGCAGTACTTC	CASSEARTGLSYEQYF
TRBD1	15	TRBV27	TRBJ2-1	NA	TGTGCCAGCAGATCCGGGACAGGGGCCTACAATGAGCAGTTCTTC	CASRSGTGAYNEQFF
TRBD2	18	TRBV9	TRBJ2-3	NA	TGTGCCAGCAGCGTAGCTTGGGCTAGCGGGGGGGCCACAGATACGCAGTATTTT	CASSVAWASGGATDTQYF
NA	13	TRBV6-6	TRBJ1-2	few	TGTGCCAGCAGGGAGGTTGGGCCCTATGGCTACACCTTC	CASREVGPYGYTF
TRBD2	17	TRBV5-1	TRBJ2-7	NA	TGCGCCAGCAGCTCGGACCGTCGACTAGCGGGAGACAATGAGCAGTACTTC	CASSSDRRLAGDNEQYF
NA	17	TRBV28	TRBJ1-2	NA	TGTGCCAGCAGTTCTACGAAGGCTCAGGATATTTTCTATGGCTACACCTTC	CASSSTKAQDIFYGYTF
NA	14	TRBV12-3/TRBV12-4	TRBJ1-1	NA	TGTGCCAGCAGTTGGACAGCTATGAACACTGAAGCTTTCTTT	CASSWTAMNTEAFF
NA	15	TRBV20-1	TRBJ2-3	NA	TGCAGTGCTGGACGGTGGGGGTTCCCCGACGATACGCAGTATTTT	CSAGRWGFPDDTQYF
NA	13	TRBV27	TRBJ1-4	few	TGTGCCAGCAGTTTAACTCCAGACGATAAACTGTTTTTT	CASSLTPDDKLFF
TRBD1	15	TRBV30	TRBJ2-5	NA	TGTGCCTGGAGTCTCGGACAGGGAGGTGAGGAGACCCAGTACTTC	CAWSLGQGGEETQYF
TRBD1	15	TRBV4-1	TRBJ1-6	NA	TGCGCCAGCAGCCCTCAGGGACAGGGAAATTCACCCCTCCACTTT	CASSPQGQGNSPLHF
NA	14	TRBV20-1	TRBJ1-4	NA	TGCAGTGTTAAACAGGGTTCGATTAATGAAAAACTGTTTTTT	CSVKQGSINEKLFF
TRBD1	14	TRBV28	TRBJ1-2	few	TGTGCCAGCAGTTTACGGGCAGGGGGCGGCGGCTACACCTTC	CASSLRAGGGGYTF
NA	13	TRBV19	TRBJ2-3	few	TGTGCCAGTAGTCGGGTTAGACCAGATACGCAGTATTTT	CASSRVRPDTQYF
NA	14	TRBV27	TRBJ1-2	NA	TGTGCCAGCAGTGTAACGGCAGCCCCTGCGGGCTACACCTTC	CASSVTAAPAGYTF
TRBD1	17	TRBV9	TRBJ1-4	few	TGTGCCAGCAGCGTAGACCCCGACAGGGATCCAATCGGAAAACTGTTTTTT	CASSVDPDRDPIGKLFF
NA	13	TRBV10-1	TRBJ2-7	NA	TGCGCCAGATCCGGGACACCTCGGGACGAGCAGTACTTC	CARSGTPRDEQYF
NA	14	TRBV3-1	TRBJ2-1	NA	TGTGCCAGCAGCCAAGAACGAGCAGTGAATGAGCAGTTCTTC	CASSQERAVNEQFF